This T cell receptor beta chain was identified during a study of blood T cell repertoires in COVID-19 (dated by TCRdb to the early 2020s). Regarding the research as a whole: The collaborator samples originated in the United States, Italy and Spain and spanned the acute and convalescent phases of COVID-19. The repertoires were released in a freely available public database meant as a resource for research on the immune response to SARS-CoV-2. The prospective study material was composed of cDNA or gDNA derived from T cells, B-cell-depleted T cells, or PBMCs. A de-identified subject ID, COVID-19 status, age in years and sex were almost always included in the sample metadata. The dataset comprised deeply sampled blood TCRbeta repertoires from subjects exposed to, actively infected with, or recovered from COVID-19. Samples were obtained from the ongoing ImmuneRACE study (first 160 participants) and from about 1,300 subjects provided by 6 global collaborators. Where available, HLA class I and class II types were obtained from metadata supplied by the sample provider rather than from assay-based typing.

One collaborating source in Seattle enrolled patients during active infection and followed them longitudinally through the course of disease. Collaborating institutions collected whole blood in K2EDTA tubes following their own protocols. Collaborator samples were shipped for TCRbeta analysis as frozen whole blood, isolated PBMCs, or DNA extracted from either sample type. Concerning this clone itself: Its antigen has not been determined. Nothing much larger sits one base from this clone, and base qualities are not available.

CDR1 SNHLY and CDR2 FYNNEI are derived from the germline V gene. Spanning cysteine to phenylalanine, the CDR3 consists of 13 amino acids. The only DNA kept is the CDR3, 39 bases in frame from the first base. V loses 4 bases, J loses 7 bases, and the germline ends lie 8 bases apart. What the authors observed across the whole study: The amount of clinical and demographic metadata varied by source and participant and was provided uncurated.

TCRbeta CDR3 regions were amplified from genomic DNA by means of the immunoSEQ Assay, a bias-controlled multiplex PCR. In the authors' own workflow: Nucleated cell counts per sample were estimated from amplification of reference gene primers within the assay. To quantify the absolute abundance of each unique TCRbeta CDR3 rearrangement, sequence reads were collapsed and filtered. Productive Simpson clonality was computed per sample as the square root of Simpson's diversity index over productive rearrangements. TCRdb retrieved this table from immuneACCESS and kept in-frame rearrangements only. Not all clones are present; in checked studies, unresolved V genes account for under half, and no reason is known for the remainder. V, J and clone size were drawn from that table, and D and trimming were deduced from the DNA. This sample is represented by about 170,000 clones; 85% of them were singletons. The ten largest clones take up approximately 7.6% of the sample.

The rearrangement joined TRBV2 to TRBJ1-6, with the D gene not clear enough to name. The clonotype was recovered from a woman at least 80 years old with COVID-19, enrolled during active disease. The sample was peripheral blood. CDR3 region: CASSARPNSPLHF. The DNA sequence is TGTGCCAGCAGTGCCAGGCCGAATTCACCCCTCCACTTT.